This TCR beta chain was captured in a study of cytomegalovirus exposure and HLA in healthy donors. PCR was performed using 60 Vbeta and 13 Jbeta primers. TCRdb's table, derived via immunoSEQ multiplex PCR, lists solely in-frame clones and lacks some. This repertoire shows 130,000 to 150,000 clones, about 75% found once; its top ten account for approximately 4%. The study's findings and limits: HLA-A and HLA-B allele assignments for most subjects were reportedly predicted accurately using TCR beta sequences. Likely technical artifact: a cluster of highly shared sequence variants. Rare sequences made up most TCRs, while some public TCRs were found in many donors.

In regard to this clone: Its antigen is as yet unknown.

This CDR3 is 15 amino acids long. V was pared by 1 base and J by 7 bases, with 5 bases of the junction left unmatched. Germline-derived CDR1 and CDR2 are SGHVS and FNYEAQ. The sample was PBMCs. This clonotype was sampled from a man between 18 and 29 years old in good health and CMV-seronegative. This chain links TRBV7-6 with TRBJ2-1; 9 positions agree with TRBD2. The CDR3 region has the DNA TGTGCCAGCAGCTTAGTCGGCGGGGGGGCAAATGAGCAGTTCTTC. This codes for CASSLVGGGANEQFF.